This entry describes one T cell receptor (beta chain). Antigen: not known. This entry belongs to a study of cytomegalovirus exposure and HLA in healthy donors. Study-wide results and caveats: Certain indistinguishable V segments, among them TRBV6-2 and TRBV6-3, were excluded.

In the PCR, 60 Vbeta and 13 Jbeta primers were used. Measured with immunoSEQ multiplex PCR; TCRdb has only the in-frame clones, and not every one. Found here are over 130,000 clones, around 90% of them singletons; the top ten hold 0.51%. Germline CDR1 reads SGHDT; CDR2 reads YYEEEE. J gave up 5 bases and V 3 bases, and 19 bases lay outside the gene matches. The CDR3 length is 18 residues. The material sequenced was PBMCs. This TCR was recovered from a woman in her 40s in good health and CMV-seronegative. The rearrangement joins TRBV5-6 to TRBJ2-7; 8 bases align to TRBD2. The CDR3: CASSSFKTHSGTSNEQYF. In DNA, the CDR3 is TGTGCCAGCAGCTCATTTAAGACCCATTCCGGGACTAGTAACGAGCAGTACTTC.